The 13 T cell receptor beta chains below were found in one sample sequenced in a study of blood T cells in healthy people across ages. For the second PCR, which ran for 7 to 11 cycles, a sample-barcoded 5' primer and a J-beta primer mix were used. TCRdb passed the 5' RACE reads through MiXCR, listing each CDR3 protein once. The sample has about 1,400,000 distinct CDR3 sequences, 59% seen once. Sequenced input: blood. The receptors derive from a man aged 18 to 35 in good health.

The gene calls are TRBV5-1 and TRBJ1-1; D gene unclear. V was shortened by 1 base and J by 1 base, with 14 bases between the two germline ends. This CDR3 is built from 16 residues. From germline, CDR1 is SGHRS and CDR2 YFSETQ. The CDR3 DNA is TGCGCCAGCAGCTTGCTTCCGGGAGTTCAGAACACTGAAGCTTTCTTT. Translated, it gives CASSLLPGVQNTEAFF.

This clonotype came up once. This chain joins TRBV24-1 and TRBJ2-7; perhaps TRBD2 as D (6 bases). The DNA end favors TRBJ2-5, so the J call may be wrong. CDR3 size: 15 residues. Germline loops: CDR1 KGHDR, CDR2 SFDVKD. DNA of the CDR3: TGTGCCACCAGTGATTTGAAGGGAGGTCGAGAGACCCAGTACTTC. This sequence encodes CATSDLKGGRETQYF.

This clonotype turned up a few times. This rearrangement joins TRBV10-3 to TRBJ2-7, with TRBD1 matching 11 bases. This CDR3 is built from 15 residues. The trim removed 6 bases at V and 1 base at J, leaving 5 bases unmatched. From germline, CDR1 is ENHRY and CDR2 SYGVKD. CDR3 residues: CAIRKGTGGSYEQYF. The CDR3 DNA reads as TGTGCCATCAGAAAGGGGACAGGGGGTTCCTACGAGCAGTACTTC.

The rearrangement uses TRBV12-3 or TRBV12-4 and TRBJ2-1; 7 nucleotides align to TRBD2. The junction had 9 bases not matched to a gene; V was cut back by 7 bases and J by 6 bases. CDR3 length equals 14 residues. The CDR3, as DNA: TGTGCCAGCACTTCGCCTAGCGGACTCAATGAGCAGTTCTTC. Encoded protein: CASTSPSGLNEQFF.

This chain uses TRBV6-6 with TRBJ2-4; the match to TRBD1 covers 8 bases. The J call may be in error: the DNA end matches TRBJ2-7 better. Germline lookup yields CDR1 MNHNY and CDR2 SVGAGI (reference sequence). The CDR3 consists of 14 residues. This CDR3 is CASSYRTGNHEQYF. The DNA for the CDR3 is TGTGCCAGCAGTTATAGGACAGGGAACCACGAGCAGTACTTC.

This rearrangement joins TRBV10-3 to TRBJ2-7; D gene uncertain. Trimming took 4 bases from V and 3 from J, leaving 7 bases between them. The CDR3 is 12 residues long. Germline V gene lookup returns CDR1 ENHRY and CDR2 SYGVKD. CDR3 residues: CAISVNSYEQYF. CDR3 nucleotides: TGTGCCATCAGTGTGAACAGCTACGAGCAGTACTTC.

This chain connects TRBV3-1 to TRBJ2-5, with D possibly matching TRBD1 (5 bases). Germline V gives CDR1 LGHDT, CDR2 YNNKEL (reference sequence). The CDR3 runs to 17 residues. Deletions cut 4 bases from V and 11 bases from J, with 29 bases between. CDR3 residues: CASSPPSGQGSSNEQYF. The CDR3 bases are TGTGCCAGCAGCCCACCTTCCGGGCAGGGATCTTCCAATGAGCAGTACTTC.

The rearrangement uses TRBV30 and TRBJ2-1; D possibly corresponds to TRBD2 (5 bases). Trimming left V 0 bases short and J 3 bases short, with 12 bases between. Germline V gene data show CDR1 as GTSNPN and CDR2 as SVGIG (reference sequence). CDR3 length equals 15 residues. CDR3 in DNA: TGTGCCTGGAGTGTACGCCCCCGGGGCTACAATGAGCAGTTCTTC. It translates to CAWSVRPRGYNEQFF.

The chain carries TRBV14 and TRBJ2-1, with 14 bases aligning to TRBD2. Germline CDR1 reads SGHDN; CDR2 reads FVKESK. The trim removed 4 bases at V and 7 bases at J, leaving 3 bases unmatched. This CDR3 has 15 amino acids. The CDR3 protein is CASSRTSGRTNEQFF. DNA for the CDR3: TGTGCCAGCAGCCGGACTAGCGGGAGGACGAATGAGCAGTTCTTC.

This clonotype was seen a few times. The chain couples TRBV4-3 to TRBJ2-7; TRBD1 matches at 7 bases. Germline V gene data show CDR1 as LGHNA and CDR2 as YSLEER. The CDR3 has 15 residues. V shed 3 bases and J 3 bases; nucleotides not matched to a gene: 8. In nucleotides, the CDR3 is TGCGCCAGCAGCCACAGGGGGACAGCCAACTACGAGCAGTACTTC. It codes for CASSHRGTANYEQYF.

Concerning this clonotype: The junction departs from germline at one end; a sequencing error may be responsible. The CDR3 sequence: CSSSRARDEQYF. As DNA, the CDR3 is TGTTCCAGCAGCCGAGCTCGGGACGAGCAGTACTTC. This chain links TRBV7-9 with TRBJ2-7; the D is unclear. This CDR3 is 12 amino acids long. From germline, CDR1 is SEHNR and CDR2 FQNEAQ (reference sequence).

This clonotype was seen a few times. The chain employs TRBV4-3 and TRBJ2-5; 7 bases agree with TRBD2. The J segment lost 2 bases and the V segment lost 3 bases, leaving 18 bases of the junction unmatched. The CDR3 is 19 amino acids. Germline CDR1 is LGHNA and CDR2 is YSLEER. The CDR3 sequence is CASSQRPAGRNLAQETQYF. CDR3 nucleotide sequence: TGCGCCAGCAGCCAGCGCCCAGCGGGACGAAATTTGGCGCAAGAGACCCAGTACTTC.

The V gene is TRBV20-1, the J gene TRBJ1-2; D gene unclear. CDR3 length: 12 amino acids. V lost 0 bases and J 7 bases, leaving 9 bases between the germline ends. Germline CDR1 and CDR2: DFQATT and SNEGSKA (reference sequence). The CDR3 nucleotides read TGCAGTGCTAGAGATCTATTGTCTGGCTACACCTTC. Protein: CSARDLLSGYTF.